This is a list of T cell receptor beta chains from one sample in a study of T cells in Graves' hyperthyroidism and ophthalmopathy. Each CDR3 protein gets one entry after TCRdb re-called the multiplex PCR reads with MiXCR. The sample holds around 300,000 distinct CDR3 sequences; about an eighth are singletons and the top ten take roughly 7.5%. The material sequenced was blood. Receptor source: a young woman with Graves' hyperthyroidism that later progressed to Graves' ophthalmopathy. Each CDR3 is given with its conserved first and last residue. The D gene is left open where the match is weak. Clone size is stated in some rows and not others, as once, few, many or a class when expanded.

size: many
J: TRBJ1-2
V: TRBV6-1
D: TRBD1
CDR3: CASSPPSGTGGVRGYTF
DNA: TGTGCCAGCAGTCCTCCGTCTGGGACAGGGGGGGTAAGGGGCTACACCTTC

size: many
J: TRBJ1-2
V: TRBV5-1
D: .
CDR3: CASSPGAQNGYTF
DNA: TGCGCCAGCAGCCCAGGGGCACAAAATGGCTACACCTTC

size: few
J: TRBJ1-5
V: TRBV6-2/TRBV6-3
D: .
CDR3: CASSYAAANSNQPQHF
DNA: TGTGCCAGCAGTTATGCGGCAGCCAATAGCAATCAGCCCCAGCATTTT

size: .
J: TRBJ2-3
V: TRBV10-3
D: .
CDR3: CAISEWGAIDTQYF
DNA: TGTGCCATCAGTGAGTGGGGGGCTATAGATACGCAGTATTTT

size: few
J: TRBJ2-3
V: TRBV4-1
D: .
CDR3: CASSQDPWGLAAYTQYF
DNA: TGCGCCAGCAGCCAAGATCCGTGGGGGCTAGCGGCATATACGCAGTATTTT

size: .
J: TRBJ2-2
V: TRBV7-6
D: TRBD1
CDR3: CASSLEGTGFFGELFF
DNA: TGTGCCAGCAGCTTGGAAGGGACAGGGTTTTTCGGGGAGCTGTTTTTT

size: many
J: TRBJ2-7
V: TRBV6-6
D: .
CDR3: CASSYPQGWYEQYF
DNA: TGTGCCAGCAGTTACCCCCAGGGGTGGTACGAGCAGTACTTC

size: .
J: TRBJ2-1
V: TRBV29-1
D: TRBD2
CDR3: CSNERASGARGDEQFF
DNA: TGCAGCAACGAACGTGCTAGCGGGGCCCGAGGGGATGAGCAGTTCTTC

size: once
J: TRBJ2-7
V: TRBV29-1
D: TRBD1
CDR3: CSVRTGAYEQYF
DNA: TGCAGCGTGCGGACAGGAGCCTACGAGCAGTACTTC

size: few
J: TRBJ2-7
V: TRBV19
D: .
CDR3: CASSISGLSYEQYF
DNA: TGTGCCAGTAGTATAAGCGGCCTCTCCTACGAGCAGTACTTC

size: .
J: TRBJ2-7
V: TRBV28
D: TRBD2
CDR3: CAAGLAGVIGGYEQYF
DNA: TGTGCGGCGGGACTAGCGGGAGTAATTGGAGGATACGAGCAGTACTTC

size: many
J: TRBJ2-1
V: TRBV5-5
D: .
CDR3: CASSLHRPSYNEQFF
DNA: TGTGCCAGCAGCTTGCACAGGCCCTCCTACAATGAGCAGTTCTTC

size: many
J: TRBJ2-3
V: TRBV24-1
D: .
CDR3: CATSAPEGWMEDTQYF
DNA: TGTGCCACCAGTGCTCCGGAGGGCTGGATGGAAGATACGCAGTATTTT

size: many
J: TRBJ2-4
V: TRBV6-1
D: TRBD2
CDR3: CASRRTSGSGAKNIQYF
DNA: TGTGCCAGCAGGCGGACTAGCGGGAGTGGGGCCAAAAACATTCAGTACTTC

size: many
J: TRBJ1-1
V: TRBV20-1
D: .
CDR3: CSAESQVTTEAFF
DNA: TGCAGTGCCGAGTCACAGGTAACAACTGAAGCTTTCTTT

size: .
J: TRBJ1-2
V: TRBV4-1
D: .
CDR3: CASSLLPFYYGYTF
DNA: TGCGCCAGCAGCCTCCTACCTTTTTACTATGGCTACACCTTC

size: many
J: TRBJ2-1
V: TRBV7-3
D: .
CDR3: CASSSSQENEQFF
DNA: TGTGCCAGCAGCTCGAGTCAGGAGAATGAGCAGTTCTTC

size: many
J: TRBJ1-2
V: TRBV18
D: TRBD1
CDR3: CASSPDRARYGYTF
DNA: TGTGCCAGCTCACCGGACAGGGCCCGGTATGGCTACACCTTC

size: few
J: TRBJ1-2
V: TRBV6-1
D: .
CDR3: CASRSLGHQANYGYTF
DNA: TGTGCCAGCAGATCTCTGGGACACCAAGCTAACTATGGCTACACCTTC

size: few
J: TRBJ2-7
V: TRBV19
D: .
CDR3: CASSPSRGFNEQYF
DNA: TGTGCCAGTAGCCCCAGTAGGGGATTTAACGAGCAGTACTTC

size: few
J: TRBJ2-7
V: TRBV19
D: TRBD2
CDR3: CANSGSGYEQYF
DNA: TGTGCCAATAGCGGGAGCGGTTACGAGCAGTACTTC

size: .
J: TRBJ1-4
V: TRBV25-1
D: .
CDR3: CASSEFGEKLFF
DNA: TGTGCCAGCAGTGAATTCGGGGAAAAACTGTTTTTT

size: many
J: TRBJ1-1
V: TRBV20-1
D: .
CDR3: CSARVGRSNTEAFF
DNA: TGCAGTGCTAGAGTCGGCAGGTCGAACACTGAAGCTTTCTTT

size: many
J: TRBJ1-2
V: TRBV6-1
D: .
CDR3: CASSEADGRLGYYGYTF
DNA: TGTGCCAGCAGTGAAGCGGACGGCCGGCTGGGGTACTATGGCTACACCTTC

size: many
J: TRBJ1-6
V: TRBV7-9
D: TRBD1
CDR3: CASRAQGDGSPLHF
DNA: TGTGCCAGCAGGGCTCAGGGGGACGGTTCACCCCTCCACTTT

size: many
J: TRBJ2-5
V: TRBV7-8
D: TRBD1
CDR3: CASNLPGQVYQETQYF
DNA: TGTGCCAGCAACCTACCCGGACAGGTGTACCAAGAGACCCAGTACTTC

size: .
J: TRBJ2-5
V: TRBV25-1
D: .
CDR3: CASSEYRQKETQYF
DNA: TGTGCCAGCAGTGAATATCGCCAGAAAGAGACCCAGTACTTC

size: many
J: TRBJ2-7
V: TRBV27
D: .
CDR3: CASSKRLGVSYEQYF
DNA: TGTGCCAGCAGCAAAAGACTCGGGGTGTCCTACGAGCAGTACTTC

size: many
J: TRBJ1-5
V: TRBV12-3/TRBV12-4
D: .
CDR3: CASSFLQMGNQPQHF
DNA: TGTGCCAGCAGTTTTCTGCAGATGGGCAATCAGCCCCAGCATTTT

size: .
J: TRBJ2-5
V: TRBV5-8
D: TRBD1
CDR3: CASSRTGRIQETQYF
DNA: TGTGCCAGCAGCCGGACAGGGAGGATTCAAGAGACCCAGTACTTC

size: many
J: TRBJ2-4
V: TRBV20-1
D: TRBD1
CDR3: CSARDSQIQYF
DNA: TGCAGTGCTCGGGACAGTCAAATTCAGTACTTC

size: many
J: TRBJ2-7
V: TRBV20-1
D: .
CDR3: CSARDTRRREGEQYF
DNA: TGCAGTGCTAGAGACACTCGAAGAAGGGAAGGCGAGCAGTACTTC

size: many
J: TRBJ2-7
V: TRBV18
D: .
CDR3: CASSPRPSEYTGEQYF
DNA: TGTGCCAGCTCACCACGTCCTAGCGAGTATACGGGGGAGCAGTACTTC

size: .
J: TRBJ1-2
V: TRBV6-4
D: .
CDR3: CASSVDGGTGYTF
DNA: TGTGCCAGCAGCGTGGACGGGGGGACTGGCTACACCTTC

size: .
J: TRBJ1-1
V: TRBV28
D: .
CDR3: CASIGTGRVGAFF
DNA: TGTGCCAGCATCGGGACGGGGCGGGTCGGGGCTTTCTTT

size: many
J: TRBJ2-7
V: TRBV28
D: TRBD2
CDR3: CASSDPGTRGYEQYF
DNA: TGTGCCAGCAGTGACCCCGGGACTAGAGGGTACGAGCAGTACTTC

size: .
J: TRBJ2-7
V: TRBV4-3
D: TRBD1
CDR3: CASSQGQGDYEQYF
DNA: TGCGCCAGCAGCCAAGGTCAGGGGGACTACGAGCAGTACTTC

size: many
J: TRBJ2-7
V: TRBV12-3/TRBV12-4
D: .
CDR3: CASSSGPGRTYEQYF
DNA: TGTGCCAGCAGTTCAGGACCGGGACGAACCTACGAGCAGTACTTC

size: many
J: TRBJ2-7
V: TRBV11-2
D: .
CDR3: CASSFPVGEAAYEQYF
DNA: TGTGCCAGCAGCTTTCCGGTAGGGGAGGCCGCGTACGAGCAGTACTTC

size: .
J: TRBJ1-2
V: TRBV7-9
D: TRBD1
CDR3: CASSLPRQGSYGYTF
DNA: TGTGCCAGCAGCTTACCTAGACAGGGGAGCTATGGCTACACCTTC

size: many
J: TRBJ1-4
V: TRBV18
D: TRBD1
CDR3: CASSLSRTGGFEKLFF
DNA: TGTGCCAGCTCCCTTTCCCGAACAGGGGGTTTTGAAAAACTGTTTTTT

size: .
J: TRBJ1-6
V: TRBV7-2
D: .
CDR3: CASSLADSDRWSPLHF
DNA: TGTGCCAGCAGCTTGGCAGATTCGGACAGATGGTCACCCCTCCACTTT

size: many
J: TRBJ2-7
V: TRBV7-2
D: TRBD2
CDR3: CASSSTSGSNREQYF
DNA: TGTGCCAGCAGCTCGACTAGCGGGAGTAACAGAGAGCAGTACTTC

size: .
J: TRBJ1-1
V: TRBV9
D: TRBD1
CDR3: CASSRPGQGAGTEAFF
DNA: TGTGCCAGCAGCCGACCGGGACAGGGGGCGGGAACTGAAGCTTTCTTT

size: .
J: TRBJ1-2
V: TRBV2
D: .
CDR3: CASSLTQGYGGYTF
DNA: TGTGCCAGCAGCCTTACGCAGGGATACGGTGGCTACACCTTC

size: many
J: TRBJ2-1
V: TRBV28
D: .
CDR3: CASSYPYGHEQFF
DNA: TGTGCCAGCAGCTACCCTTACGGCCATGAGCAGTTCTTC

size: few
J: TRBJ1-2
V: TRBV7-9
D: .
CDR3: CASSLPGGGHYGYTF
DNA: TGTGCCAGCAGCTTACCCGGGGGGGGCCACTATGGCTACACCTTC

size: .
J: TRBJ2-5
V: TRBV7-3
D: .
CDR3: CASSLDFSDQETQYF
DNA: TGTGCCAGCAGCTTAGATTTTTCAGATCAAGAGACCCAGTACTTC

size: many
J: TRBJ1-5
V: TRBV30
D: TRBD1
CDR3: CAWSGQGRSAQHF
DNA: TGTGCCTGGAGTGGACAGGGACGGTCGGCCCAGCATTTT

size: many
J: TRBJ2-7
V: TRBV20-1
D: .
CDR3: CSASAGRYEQYF
DNA: TGCAGTGCTTCCGCCGGCCGTTACGAGCAGTACTTC

size: many
J: TRBJ1-1
V: TRBV24-1
D: .
CDR3: CATSQDRGTEAFF
DNA: TGTGCCACCAGTCAGGACAGAGGCACTGAAGCTTTCTTT

size: .
J: TRBJ2-2
V: TRBV9
D: .
CDR3: CASSVAHGTGELFF
DNA: TGTGCCAGCAGCGTAGCTCACGGGACCGGGGAGCTGTTTTTT

size: many
J: TRBJ2-1
V: TRBV4-3
D: TRBD2
CDR3: CASSQVRAGGPIYNEQFF
DNA: TGCGCCAGCAGCCAAGTAAGAGCGGGAGGCCCAATCTACAATGAGCAGTTCTTC

size: few
J: TRBJ2-3
V: TRBV14
D: TRBD1
CDR3: CASSPWTGGSTDTQYF
DNA: TGTGCCAGCAGCCCGTGGACAGGGGGTAGCACAGATACGCAGTATTTT

size: many
J: TRBJ2-7
V: TRBV30
D: TRBD1
CDR3: CAWQQGPSYEQYF
DNA: TGTGCCTGGCAACAGGGGCCTTCCTACGAGCAGTACTTC

size: few
J: TRBJ2-1
V: TRBV6-5
D: TRBD2
CDR3: CASSYSSGRGVDEQFF
DNA: TGTGCCAGCAGTTACTCCAGCGGGAGGGGGGTGGATGAGCAGTTCTTC

size: many
J: TRBJ1-1
V: TRBV3-1
D: TRBD1
CDR3: CATADRGNSGTEAFF
DNA: TGTGCCACCGCGGACAGGGGCAATTCGGGCACTGAAGCTTTCTTT

size: many
J: TRBJ1-3
V: TRBV29-1
D: TRBD1
CDR3: CSVEGWDRRSGNTIYF
DNA: TGCAGCGTTGAGGGGTGGGACAGACGCTCTGGAAACACCATATATTTT